One sample yielded the 10 T cell receptor beta chains listed below, sequenced in a study of OX40 agonist ivuxolimab in advanced cancers. This table comes from immunoSEQ multiplex PCR, and its TCRdb copy is limited to in-frame clones, with some not included. The data hold more than 50,000 clones, with approximately 89% observed a single time. The sequenced sample was CD4+ or CD8+ T cells sorted from blood, obtained in a trial of the OX40 agonist ivuxolimab. All receptors come from an adult with an advanced solid tumor such as melanoma, head and neck, liver or kidney cancer.

The chain combines TRBV19 with TRBJ2-7; 8 bases are shared with TRBD1. Trimming cost V 6 bases and J 2 bases; bases outside gene matches: 6. Per germline, CDR1 LNHDA and CDR2 SQIVND (reference sequence). There are 14 residues in the CDR3. This CDR3 is CASSRDRNTYEQYF. Written as DNA, the CDR3 is TGTGCCAGTAGCCGGGACAGGAACACCTACGAGCAGTACTTC.

This clone was seen just once. The genes are TRBV7-9 and TRBJ2-1; no clear D. The CDR3 runs 17 residues. The V end lost 5 bases, the J end lost 2 bases, and 19 bases lay between the germline ends. CDR1 and CDR2 from the germline V gene are SEHNR and FQNEAQ (reference sequence). The CDR3 coding sequence is TGTGCCAGCAGCCCCACGAGGTTTAGCAACCCCTACAATGAGCAGTTCTTC. This translates into CASSPTRFSNPYNEQFF.

The chain couples TRBV28 to TRBJ1-2, with 9 bases fitting TRBD1. This CDR3 is built from 15 residues. Looked up from germline, CDR1 is MDHEN and CDR2 is SYDVKM. J was trimmed by 8 bases and V by 2 bases; bases with no gene match: 9. CDR3 sequence reads: CASSLGGQGVGGYTF. DNA for the CDR3: TGTGCCAGCAGTTTAGGGGGACAGGGCGTTGGAGGCTACACCTTC.

The chain is built from TRBV4-3 and TRBJ1-2; possible D gene TRBD1, 5 bases. This CDR3 spans 14 amino acids. V was pared by 0 bases and J by 8 bases, with 13 bases between. Germline CDR1 and CDR2: LGHNA and YSLEER. DNA of the CDR3: TGCGCCAGCAGCCAAGAGACCGGGGGAGGGGGCTACACCTTC. Translation gives CASSQETGGGGYTF.

The V and J genes are TRBV7-2 and TRBJ1-3, with D perhaps matching TRBD1 (5 bases). This CDR3 is built from 14 residues. Trimming stripped 5 bases from V and 7 bases from J, with 15 bases between. CDR1 is SGHTA and CDR2 is FQGNSA in the germline V gene. The CDR3 coding sequence is TGTGCCAGCAGCCCCGGCGCCAGGGCGAACACCATATATTTT. Protein: CASSPGARANTIYF.

V gene TRBV2 combines with J gene TRBJ1-4; D gene unclear. The V gene's germline CDR1 is SNHLY and CDR2 FYNNEI. The V end lost 5 bases, the J end lost 7 bases, and 14 bases lay between the germline ends. The CDR3 totals 14 residues. The CDR3 reads CASSLGRAGEKLFF. CDR3 in DNA: TGTGCCAGCAGTCTAGGTCGGGCCGGTGAAAAACTGTTTTTT.

This clone is a singleton in its sample. This chain links TRBV19 with TRBJ2-3; TRBD1 matches 7 bases. The germline V gene has CDR1 LNHDA and CDR2 SQIVND (reference sequence). With V trimmed by 4 bases and J by 4 bases, 8 bases remained unmatched. The CDR3 covers 15 residues. DNA of the CDR3: TGTGCCAGTAGTACGATAGACAGGGTCCCAGATACGCAGTATTTT. Protein: CASSTIDRVPDTQYF. The complete variable domain, with remaining parts taken from reference TRBV19 and TRBJ2-3, reads DGGITQSPKYLFRKEGQNVTLSCEQNLNHDAMYWYRQDPGQGLRLIYYSQIVNDFQKGDIAEGYSVSREKKESFPLTVTSAQKNPTAFYLCASSTIDRVPDTQYFGPGTRLTVL.

J is TRBJ2-3 and V is TRBV5-6; TRBD2 matches at 9 bases. The CDR3 is made up of 14 amino acids. Germline CDR1 is SGHDT and CDR2 is YYEEEE. The V and J ends lost 0 bases and 9 bases, in that order; junction bases with no gene match: 5. The CDR3 nucleotides read TGTGCCAGCAGCTTGGCCGCGGGAGGGCCAACGCAGTATTTT. Residues: CASSLAAGGPTQYF.

The V and J genes are TRBV10-3 and TRBJ2-1; 8 positions agree with TRBD1. The V gene end was trimmed by 4 bases and the J gene end by 7 bases; junction bases not matched to a gene: 6. This CDR3 has 14 residues. Germline V gives CDR1 ENHRY, CDR2 SYGVKD. The CDR3 coding sequence is TGTGCCATCAGTGGGACAGGGATGGGGAATGAGCAGTTCTTC. This translates into CAISGTGMGNEQFF.

The chain recombines TRBV7-2 with TRBJ1-3, with D unresolved. Germline-derived CDR1 and CDR2 are SGHTA and FQGNSA. CDR3 size: 15 residues. Trimming cost V 1 base and J 1 base, with 8 bases left between them. DNA of the CDR3: TGTGCCAGCAGCTTAGTATCAGGTTCTGGAAACACCATATATTTT. Amino acids: CASSLVSGSGNTIYF.